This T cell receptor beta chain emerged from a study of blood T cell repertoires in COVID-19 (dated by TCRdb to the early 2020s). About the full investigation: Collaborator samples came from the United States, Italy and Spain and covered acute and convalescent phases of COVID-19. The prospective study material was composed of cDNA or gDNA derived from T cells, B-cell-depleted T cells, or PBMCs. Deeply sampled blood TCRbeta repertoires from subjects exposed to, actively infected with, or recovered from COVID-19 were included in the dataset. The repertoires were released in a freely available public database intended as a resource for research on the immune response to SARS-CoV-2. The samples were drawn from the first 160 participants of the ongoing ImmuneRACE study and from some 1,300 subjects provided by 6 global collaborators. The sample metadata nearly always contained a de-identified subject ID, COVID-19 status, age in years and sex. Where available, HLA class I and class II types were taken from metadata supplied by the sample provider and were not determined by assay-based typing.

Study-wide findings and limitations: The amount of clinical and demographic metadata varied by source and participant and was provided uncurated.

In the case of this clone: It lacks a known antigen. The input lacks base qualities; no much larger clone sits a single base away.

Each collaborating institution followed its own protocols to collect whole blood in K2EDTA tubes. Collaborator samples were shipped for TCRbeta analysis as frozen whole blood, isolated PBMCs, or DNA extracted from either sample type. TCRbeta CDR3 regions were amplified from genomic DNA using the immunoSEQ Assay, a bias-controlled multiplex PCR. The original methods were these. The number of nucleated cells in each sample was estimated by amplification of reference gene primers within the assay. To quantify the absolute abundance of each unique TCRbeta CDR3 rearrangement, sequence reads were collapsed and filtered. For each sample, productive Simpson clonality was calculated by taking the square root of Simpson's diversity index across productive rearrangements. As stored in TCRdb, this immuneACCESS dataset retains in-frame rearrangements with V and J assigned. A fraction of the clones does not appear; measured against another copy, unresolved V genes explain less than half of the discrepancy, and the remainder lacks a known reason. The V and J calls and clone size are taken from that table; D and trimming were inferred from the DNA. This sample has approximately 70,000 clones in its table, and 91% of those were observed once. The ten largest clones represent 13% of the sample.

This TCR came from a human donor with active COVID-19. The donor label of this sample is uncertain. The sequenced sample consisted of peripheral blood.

For the CDR3, the sequence is CASSLGAQNTEAFF. The nucleotide sequence reads as follows: TGTGCCAGCAGCTTAGGGGCTCAGAACACTGAAGCTTTCTTT. The rearranged segments are TRBV13 and TRBJ1-1; the D gene cannot be named for sure. V drops 0 bases and J drops 1 base, leaving 6 bases in between. There are 14 amino acids in the CDR3, from cysteine to phenylalanine inclusive. Kept here is only the CDR3 DNA, which spans 42 bases and is read in frame from base 1. Reading the germline V gene (reference sequence) gives CDR1 PRHDT and CDR2 FYEKMQ. Beyond the CDR3, the reference TRBV13 and TRBJ1-1 genes provide the residues; the full variable domain reads: AAGVIQSPRHLIKEKRETATLKCYPIPRHDTVYWYQQGPGQDPQFLISFYEKMQSDKGSIPDRFSAQQFSDYHSELNMSSLELGDSALYFCASSLGAQNTEAFFGQGTRLTVV.